These 23 T cell receptor beta chains came from one sample sequenced in a study of blood T cell repertoires in COVID-19. Only in-frame clones appear in the TCRdb table, and some are missing; sequencing was by immunoSEQ multiplex PCR. The sample contains under 200,000 clones, 76% of which appear only once. Material: peripheral blood. The receptors were gathered from an elderly woman with acute or convalescent COVID-19.

This clone came up many times. V gene TRBV27 combines with J gene TRBJ2-2; possible D gene TRBD1, 6 bases. CDR1 is MNHEY and CDR2 is SMNVEV in the germline V gene (reference sequence). Trimming stripped 6 bases from V and 7 bases from J, with 15 bases between. This CDR3 spans 14 amino acids. CDR3 amino acids: CASRPGDNGGELFF. The CDR3 coding sequence is TGTGCCAGCAGGCCAGGGGATAACGGCGGGGAGCTGTTTTTT.

The chain employs TRBV6-5 and TRBJ1-1; no clear D. Germline CDR1 reads MNHEY; CDR2 reads SVGAGI. V was shortened by 2 bases and J by 5 bases, with 12 bases between the two germline ends. The CDR3 is made up of 14 amino acids. In DNA form, the CDR3 reads TGTGCCAGCAGTTACGTAGTAGCGGGGACTGAAGCTTTCTTT. Encoded protein: CASSYVVAGTEAFF.

In its sample, this clone was seen a few times. The chain couples TRBV6-5 to TRBJ2-1, with a tentative D call TRBD1 (6 bases). The CDR3 has 14 amino acids. The germline gives CDR1 MNHEY, CDR2 SVGAGI. V lost 6 bases and J 7 bases, leaving 16 bases between the germline ends. This CDR3 reads CASRTGTPVNEQFF. The CDR3 nucleotides are TGTGCCAGCAGGACAGGTACTCCGGTGAATGAGCAGTTCTTC.

The chain is built from TRBV6-2 or TRBV6-3 and TRBJ1-2; D gene uncertain. V was shortened by 6 bases and J by 1 base, with 12 bases between the two germline ends. Germline V lookup: CDR1 MNHEY, CDR2 SVGEGT. The CDR3 is 14 residues long. CDR3 loop: CASSPAAHNYGYTF. The CDR3 bases are TGTGCCAGCAGCCCAGCGGCCCATAACTATGGCTACACCTTC.

This clone was picked up one time. V is TRBV6-5 and J is TRBJ1-1, with 9 nucleotides matching TRBD1. The trim removed 7 bases at V and 3 bases at J, leaving 9 bases unmatched. This CDR3 spans 15 amino acids. Per the germline V gene, CDR1 is MNHEY and CDR2 is SVGAGI. Here the CDR3 DNA reads TGTGCCAGCACATTTTTACAGGGGGCGGACACTGAAGCTTTCTTT. Its translation is CASTFLQGADTEAFF.

V gene TRBV19 combines with J gene TRBJ2-3; a weak D match, TRBD1 (6 bases). This CDR3 has 21 residues. Trimming pared 9 bases from V and 5 bases from J, leaving 39 bases between. The germline CDR1 and CDR2 sequences are LNHDA and SQIVND (reference sequence). The CDR3 reads CASSDRFGSGSAPFERDTQYF. CDR3 coding DNA: TGTGCCAGCTCTGACAGGTTTGGTTCTGGTTCAGCTCCTTTCGAGAGAGATACGCAGTATTTT.

The chain couples TRBV20-1 to TRBJ2-7; D is unresolved. CDR3 length equals 11 residues. Germline CDR1 DFQATT, CDR2 SNEGSKA (reference sequence). V lost 7 bases, J lost 6 bases, and 13 bases lay in between. DNA of the CDR3: TGCAGTGTGCGTCGAGGAACCGAGCAGTACTTC. As protein: CSVRRGTEQYF.

This sequence joins TRBV5-1 and TRBJ2-4; TRBD2 aligns across 10 bases. Germline loops: CDR1 SGHRS, CDR2 YFSETQ. This CDR3 has 16 residues. V was clipped by 3 bases and J by 5 bases; unmatched bases: 8. CDR3 DNA: TGCGCCAGCAGCTACTCTAGCGGGAGTATGGAAAACATTCAGTACTTC. It encodes CASSYSSGSMENIQYF. Together with reference TRBV5-1 and TRBJ2-4, the CDR3 gives the full variable domain: KAGVTQTPRYLIKTRGQQVTLSCSPISGHRSVSWYQQTPGQGLQFLFEYFSETQRNKGNFPGRFSGRQFSNSRSEMNVSTLELGDSALYLCASSYSSGSMENIQYFGAGTRLSVL.

This clone has only a few counts. The chain uses TRBV5-1 and TRBJ1-1; D is perhaps TRBD1 (5 bases). V dropped 0 bases and J dropped 5 bases, with 11 bases sitting between them. From germline, CDR1 is SGHRS and CDR2 YFSETQ. The CDR3 runs 14 residues. This chain's CDR3 is CASSLEEGYTEAFF. The CDR3 nucleotides are TGCGCCAGCAGCTTGGAGGAGGGGTATACTGAAGCTTTCTTT.

This clone appeared once. V usage is TRBV3-1 (or the pseudogene TRBV3-2) and J usage is TRBJ1-4, with TRBD1 as a possible D gene (6 bases). V shed 0 bases and J shed 4 bases, with 12 bases lying between them. The CDR3 has 16 amino acids. Germline V gives CDR1 LGHDT, CDR2 YNNKEL (reference sequence). CDR3 nucleotide sequence: TGTGCCAGCAGCCAAGATCCCCGGACAGATAATGAAAAACTGTTTTTT. Translation gives CASSQDPRTDNEKLFF.

The chain combines TRBV7-8 with TRBJ1-6; no clear D. The CDR3 has 15 residues. The germline V gene has CDR1 SGHVS and CDR2 FQNEAQ. Trimming took off 0 bases at V and 4 bases at J, with 7 bases between the two ends. CDR3 amino acids: CASSLAEQYNSPLHF. Written as DNA, the CDR3 is TGTGCCAGCAGCTTAGCGGAACAGTATAATTCACCCCTCCACTTT. The variable domain in full, with the rest retrieved from reference TRBV7-8 and TRBJ1-6, is GAGVSQSPRYKVAKRGQDVALRCDPISGHVSLFWYQQALGQGPEFLTYFQNEAQLDKSGLPSDRFFAERPEGSVSTLKIQRTQQEDSAVYLCASSLAEQYNSPLHFGNGTRLTVT.

This clone was found once. The chain couples TRBV18 to TRBJ1-2, with 7 bases that match TRBD1. Germline V lookup: CDR1 KGHSH, CDR2 LQKENI. This CDR3 spans 14 amino acids. Trimming took 5 bases from V and 6 from J; bases not matched to a gene: 9. The CDR3 region is CASSGKGARDGYTF. The CDR3 DNA sequence: TGTGCCAGCTCAGGAAAGGGGGCGCGGGATGGCTACACCTTC.

This clone was observed a single time. The chain carries TRBV27 and TRBJ1-2; TRBD1 agrees at 8 bases. The V segment lost 6 bases and the J segment 4 bases; nucleotides outside the gene matches: 16. CDR1 is MNHEY and CDR2 is SMNVEV in the germline V gene (reference sequence). The CDR3 runs to 17 residues. The CDR3 reads CASSSPGGPSDFYGYTF. The CDR3 DNA reads as TGTGCCAGCAGCTCCCCAGGGGGCCCCAGCGATTTCTATGGCTACACCTTC.

This chain connects TRBV19 to TRBJ1-5, with D possibly matching TRBD1 (6 bases). Germline V lookup: CDR1 LNHDA, CDR2 SQIVND (reference sequence). CDR3 length: 17 residues. V lost 1 base, J lost 1 base, and 14 bases lay in between. The CDR3 is CASSIGEEDSSNQPQHF. DNA of the CDR3: TGTGCCAGTAGTATAGGTGAGGAGGACAGCAGCAATCAGCCCCAGCATTTT.

The chain employs TRBV11-2 and TRBJ2-5, with 10 bases fitting TRBD1. Trimming cost V 1 base and J 2 bases; bases outside gene matches: 4. The germline gives CDR1 SGHAT, CDR2 FQNNGV. The CDR3 is 16 residues long. The DNA of the CDR3 is TGTGCCAGCAGCTTAGGGACAGGGGGTCTACAAGAGACCCAGTACTTC. Amino acid sequence: CASSLGTGGLQETQYF.

The chain links TRBV4-1 to TRBJ2-3, with 10 nucleotides matching TRBD2. CDR1 and CDR2 (germline): MGHRA, YSYEKL. The CDR3 has 14 amino acids. Losses at the gene ends were 8 bases for V and 3 bases for J; bases not matched to a gene: 5. The CDR3 DNA reads as TGCGCCAGCTTGCCACTAGCGGGAACAGATACGCAGTATTTT. It is translated as CASLPLAGTDTQYF.

This clone was detected only once. The chain links TRBV2 to TRBJ2-7; 8 bases are a match to TRBD1. CDR1 is SNHLY, CDR2 FYNNEI, per germline. There are 13 residues in the CDR3. The V segment lost 8 bases and the J segment 6 bases; nucleotides outside the gene matches: 9. Written as DNA, the CDR3 is TGTGCCAGCGGGGAGACAGGGGAAAGCGAGCAGTACTTC. Translation gives CASGETGESEQYF.

The rearrangement joins TRBV5-1 to TRBJ2-7; D possibly corresponds to TRBD2 (5 bases). Germline CDR1 is SGHRS and CDR2 is YFSETQ. The V and J ends lost 0 bases and 7 bases respectively, with 11 bases between them. This CDR3 has 13 amino acids. The CDR3: CASSLEGTGEQYF. The CDR3 region has the DNA TGCGCCAGCAGCTTGGAGGGTACGGGGGAGCAGTACTTC.

V and J are TRBV11-1 and TRBJ2-7; D ambiguous. Trimming stripped 1 base from V and 1 base from J, with 5 bases between. This CDR3 is built from 13 residues. In germline, CDR1 is SGHAT, CDR2 FQDESV (reference sequence). CDR3: CASSLGPSYEQYF. CDR3 coding DNA: TGTGCCAGCAGCTTAGGGCCATCCTACGAGCAGTACTTC.

As for this clone: The junction does not match germline at one end; this may be a read error. The CDR3 region is CASSYTRAPHF. The CDR3 DNA is TGTGCCAGCAGTTATACCAGGGCTCCCCATTTC. This chain links TRBV6-5 with TRBJ1-2; a possible D gene is TRBD1 (5 bases). This CDR3 spans 11 amino acids. Germline loops: CDR1 MNHEY, CDR2 SVGAGI.

The V gene is TRBV7-9, the J gene TRBJ2-7; a possible D gene is TRBD1 (6 bases). Looked up from germline, CDR1 is SEHNR and CDR2 is FQNEAQ (reference sequence). This CDR3 is built from 15 residues. V lost 1 base to trimming and J lost 1 base, with 11 bases between them. The CDR3 DNA reads as TGTGCCAGCAGCTTAGGCTACGGACAGTCCTACGAGCAGTACTTC. Translation: CASSLGYGQSYEQYF.

This chain connects TRBV21-1 to TRBJ1-5; TRBD1 is the table's D call and was not checked against the DNA. TRBV21-1 is marked as a pseudogene. The CDR3 runs 14 residues. The CDR3 nucleotides are TGTGCCAGCAAGAGACAGGGCTTGATTCAGCCCCAGCATTTT. Its protein product is CASKRQGLIQPQHF.

This clone has ten or more counts. The chain recombines TRBV4-2 with TRBJ1-6, with a tentative D call TRBD1 (5 bases). The CDR3 covers 15 residues. The germline V gene has CDR1 LGHNA and CDR2 YNFKEQ. Trimming removed 0 bases from V and 8 bases from J, with 11 bases in between. The CDR3 DNA reads as TGTGCCAGCAGCCAAGACACAGGTGTTGATTCACCCCTCCACTTT. Its protein product is CASSQDTGVDSPLHF.